This T cell receptor (beta chain) originates from a study of control samples from healthy donors and cancer patients. The CDR3 runs 13 residues. The germline V gene has CDR1 GTSNPN and CDR2 SVGIG (reference sequence). Trimming shortened V by 0 bases and J by 7 bases, and 13 bases separated the two germline ends. Method: immunoSEQ multiplex PCR; TCRdb's copy keeps in-frame clones and lacks some. This table has about 150,000 clones, approximately 96% appearing once. This TCR was recovered from a man aged 35 to 55 in good health. V is TRBV30 and J is TRBJ2-7; D remains unclear. The sample taken for sequencing was blood. The CDR3 spells CAWSVSGVTEQYF. The CDR3 DNA follows: TGTGCCTGGAGTGTTAGTGGGGTTACGGAGCAGTACTTC. The whole variable domain, remainder taken from reference TRBV30 and TRBJ2-7, is SQTIHQWPATLVQPVGSPLSLECTVEGTSNPNLYWYRQAAGRGLQLLFYSVGIGQISSEVPQNLSASRPQDRQFILSSKKLLLSDSGFYLCAWSVSGVTEQYFGPGTRLTVT.